This T cell receptor (beta chain) was profiled in a study of blood T cells in healthy people across ages. At the level of the study: Template switching picked up about one barcoded beta molecule for each two T cells. General study points: It was found that TCR beta diversity correlated strongly with the percentage of naive T cells. Age brought a roughly linear fall in TCR beta diversity measured per million T cells.

The CDR3 has 15 amino acids. The J segment lost 13 bases and the V segment lost 1 base, leaving 11 bases of the junction unmatched. Germline assignment: CDR1 SGHNT and CDR2 YYREEE (reference sequence). A second about 6 to 11 cycle PCR used barcoded and J-beta primers. One entry per CDR3 protein, called by TCRdb with MiXCR from the 5' RACE reads. This table has about 1.7 million distinct CDR3 sequences, 28% appearing once. This clonotype was detected only a few times. Its antigen is not identified. The V and J genes are TRBV5-4 and TRBJ2-4; 10 bases are a match to TRBD2. The sequenced sample consisted of blood. The TCR sequence derives from a woman aged 30 to 39 in good health. DNA of the CDR3: TGTGCCAGCAGCTTGAAGCGGGGGGGGTACAATGAGCAGTACTTC. It specifies CASSLKRGGYNEQYF. The full variable domain, rest sourced from reference TRBV5-4 and TRBJ2-4, is ETGVTQSPTHLIKTRGQQVTLRCSSQSGHNTVSWYQQALGQGPQFIFQYYREEENGRGNFPPRFSGLQFPNYSSELNVNALELDDSALYLCASSLKRGGYNEQYFGAGTRLSVL.